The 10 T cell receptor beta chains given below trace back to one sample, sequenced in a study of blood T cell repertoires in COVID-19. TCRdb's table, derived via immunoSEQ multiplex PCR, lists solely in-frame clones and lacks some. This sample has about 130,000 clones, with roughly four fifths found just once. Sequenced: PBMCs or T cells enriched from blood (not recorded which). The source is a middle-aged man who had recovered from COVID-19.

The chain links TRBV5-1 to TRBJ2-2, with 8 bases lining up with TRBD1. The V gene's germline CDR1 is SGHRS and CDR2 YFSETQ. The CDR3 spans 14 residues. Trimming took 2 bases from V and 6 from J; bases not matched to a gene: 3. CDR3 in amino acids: CASSLAGGSGELFF. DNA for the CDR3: TGCGCCAGCAGCTTAGCAGGGGGCTCCGGGGAGCTGTTTTTT. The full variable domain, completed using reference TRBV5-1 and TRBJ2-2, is KAGVTQTPRYLIKTRGQQVTLSCSPISGHRSVSWYQQTPGQGLQFLFEYFSETQRNKGNFPGRFSGRQFSNSRSEMNVSTLELGDSALYLCASSLAGGSGELFFGEGSRLTVL.

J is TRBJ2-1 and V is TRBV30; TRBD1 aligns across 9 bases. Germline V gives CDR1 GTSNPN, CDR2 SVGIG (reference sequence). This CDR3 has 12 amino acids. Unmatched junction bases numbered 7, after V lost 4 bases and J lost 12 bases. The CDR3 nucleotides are TGTGCCTGGAAGGGGGACAGGGAACGGCAGTTCTTC. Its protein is CAWKGDRERQFF.

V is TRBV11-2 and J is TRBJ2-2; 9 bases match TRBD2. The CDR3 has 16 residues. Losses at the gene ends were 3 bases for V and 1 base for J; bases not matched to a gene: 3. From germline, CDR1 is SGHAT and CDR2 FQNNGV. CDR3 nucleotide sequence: TGTGCCAGCAGCTTTCGACTAGCGGAGAACACCGGGGAGCTGTTTTTT. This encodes CASSFRLAENTGELFF.

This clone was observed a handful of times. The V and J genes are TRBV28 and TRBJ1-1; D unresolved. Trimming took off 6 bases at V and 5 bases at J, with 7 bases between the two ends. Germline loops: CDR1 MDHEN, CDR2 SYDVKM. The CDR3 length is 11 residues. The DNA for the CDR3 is TGTGCCAGCAGGGAGAAGACTGAAGCTTTCTTT. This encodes CASREKTEAFF.

The CDR3 nucleotides are TGTGCCAGCAGCGTTATAGCGGGGGGGCCAGGGGATACGCAGTATTTT. Translating it yields CASSVIAGGPGDTQYF. J is TRBJ2-3 and V is TRBV9, with TRBD2 identical over 11 bases. The V segment lost 2 bases and the J segment 6 bases; nucleotides outside the gene matches: 8. Looked up from germline, CDR1 is SGDLS and CDR2 is YYNGEE. The CDR3 runs 16 residues. Drawing the rest from reference TRBV9 and TRBJ2-3, the complete variable domain is DSGVTQTPKHLITATGQRVTLRCSPRSGDLSVYWYQQSLDQGLQFLIQYYNGEERAKGNILERFSAQQFPDLHSELNLSSLELGDSALYFCASSVIAGGPGDTQYFGPGTRLTVL.

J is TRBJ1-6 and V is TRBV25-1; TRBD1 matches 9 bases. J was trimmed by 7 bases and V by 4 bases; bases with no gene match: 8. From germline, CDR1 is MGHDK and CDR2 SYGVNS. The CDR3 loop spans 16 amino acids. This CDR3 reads CASSVTGTGWNSPLHF. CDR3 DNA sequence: TGTGCCAGCAGTGTTACCGGGACAGGGTGGAATTCACCCCTCCACTTT.

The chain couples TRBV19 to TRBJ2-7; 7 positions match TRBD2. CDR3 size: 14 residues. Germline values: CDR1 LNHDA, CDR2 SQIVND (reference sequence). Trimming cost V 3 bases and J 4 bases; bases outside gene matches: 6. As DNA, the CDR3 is TGTGCCAGTAGTATGGGCGGGGGAAATTACGAGCAGTACTTC. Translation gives CASSMGGGNYEQYF.

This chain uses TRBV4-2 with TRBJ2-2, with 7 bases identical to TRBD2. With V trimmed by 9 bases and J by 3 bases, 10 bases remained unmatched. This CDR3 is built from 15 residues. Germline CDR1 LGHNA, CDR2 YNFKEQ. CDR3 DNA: TGTGCCAGGAAGGTTGCGGGGGAGTACACCGGGGAGCTGTTTTTT. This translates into CARKVAGEYTGELFF.

CDR3 in DNA: TGTGCCAGCTCACAGACTAGCGCCTACAATGAGCAGTTCTTC. This encodes CASSQTSAYNEQFF. V gene TRBV18 combines with J gene TRBJ2-1; 8 nucleotides match TRBD2. Germline V gene sequence: CDR1 KGHSH, CDR2 LQKENI. J gave up 2 bases and V 4 bases, and 1 base lay outside the gene matches. The CDR3 has 14 residues.

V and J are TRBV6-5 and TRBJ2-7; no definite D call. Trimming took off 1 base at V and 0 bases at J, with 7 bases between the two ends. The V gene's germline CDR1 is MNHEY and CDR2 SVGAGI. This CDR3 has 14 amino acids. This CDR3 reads CASSYFDTSYEQYF. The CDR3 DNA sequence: TGTGCCAGCAGTTACTTTGACACCTCCTACGAGCAGTACTTC.